The clone carrying this TCR beta chain is a singleton in its sample. Its matching antigen is unknown. The data belong to a study of cytotoxic CD8 clonotypes in ibrutinib-treated CLL. Across the whole study: Patient counts were roughly 10 relapsed/refractory, 15 treatment-naive and 17 to 18 IGHV unmutated.

Researchers set a sequencing depth target of 1 in 200,000 to 1 in 1 million T cells. Libraries were prepared by immunoSEQ multiplex PCR; TCRdb keeps only in-frame clonotypes and omits some of them. The sample contains 150,000 to 200,000 clones, more than 70% of which appear only once. General observations from the study: Clonality, elevated at ibrutinib response, dropped back toward baseline at progression. Timing of sampling differed between sustained-remission and progressing patients.

This CDR3 region has 15 residues. Germline V gene lookup returns CDR1 MGHDK and CDR2 SYGVNS. J gave up 4 bases and V 5 bases, and 6 bases lay outside the gene matches. This chain uses TRBV25-1 with TRBJ2-1, with 9 bases identical to TRBD2. This TCR was recovered from a human donor with chronic lymphocytic leukemia. The sequencing used PBMCs, collected at disease progression, from a patient treated with ibrutinib. This CDR3 reads CASSLAGKRYNEQFF. CDR3 DNA sequence: TGTGCCAGCAGTCTAGCGGGAAAACGGTACAATGAGCAGTTCTTC.